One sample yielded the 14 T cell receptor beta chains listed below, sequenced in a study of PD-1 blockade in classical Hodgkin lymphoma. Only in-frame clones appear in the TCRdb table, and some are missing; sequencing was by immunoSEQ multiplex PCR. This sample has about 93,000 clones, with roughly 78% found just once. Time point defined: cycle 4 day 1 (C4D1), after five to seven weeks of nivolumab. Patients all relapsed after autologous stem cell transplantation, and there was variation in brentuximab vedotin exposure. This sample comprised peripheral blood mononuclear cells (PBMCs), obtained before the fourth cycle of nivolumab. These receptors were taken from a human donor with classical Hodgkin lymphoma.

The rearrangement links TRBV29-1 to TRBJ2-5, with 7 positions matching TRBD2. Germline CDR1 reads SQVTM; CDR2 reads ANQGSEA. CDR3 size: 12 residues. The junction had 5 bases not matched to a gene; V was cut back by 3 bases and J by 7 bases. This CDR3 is CSVEAAGWTQYF. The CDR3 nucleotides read TGCAGCGTTGAGGCAGCGGGGTGGACCCAGTACTTC.

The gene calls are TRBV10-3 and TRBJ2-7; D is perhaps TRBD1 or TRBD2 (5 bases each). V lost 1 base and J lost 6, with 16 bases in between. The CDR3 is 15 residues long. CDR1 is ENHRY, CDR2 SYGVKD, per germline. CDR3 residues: CAISEWDGSRGEQYF. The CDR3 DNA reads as TGTGCCATCAGTGAGTGGGACGGCAGCCGGGGCGAGCAGTACTTC.

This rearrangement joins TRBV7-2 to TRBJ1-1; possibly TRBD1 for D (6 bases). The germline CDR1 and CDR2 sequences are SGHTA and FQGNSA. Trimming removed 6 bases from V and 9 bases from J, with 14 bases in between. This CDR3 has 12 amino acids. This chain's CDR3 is CASSYTGLKAFF. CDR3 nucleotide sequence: TGTGCCAGCAGTTACACAGGGCTGAAAGCTTTCTTT. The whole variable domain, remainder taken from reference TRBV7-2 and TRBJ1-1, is GAGVSQSPSNKVTEKGKDVELRCDPISGHTALYWYRQSLGQGLEFLIYFQGNSAPDKSGLPSDRFSAERTGGSVSTLTIQRTQQEDSAVYLCASSYTGLKAFFGQGTRLTVV.

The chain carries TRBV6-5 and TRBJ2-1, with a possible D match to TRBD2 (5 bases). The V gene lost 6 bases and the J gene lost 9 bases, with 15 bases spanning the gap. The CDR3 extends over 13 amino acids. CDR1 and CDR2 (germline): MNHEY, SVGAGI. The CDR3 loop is CASSLTGDVEQFF. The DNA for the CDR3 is TGTGCCAGCAGCTTGACCGGGGATGTTGAGCAGTTCTTC.

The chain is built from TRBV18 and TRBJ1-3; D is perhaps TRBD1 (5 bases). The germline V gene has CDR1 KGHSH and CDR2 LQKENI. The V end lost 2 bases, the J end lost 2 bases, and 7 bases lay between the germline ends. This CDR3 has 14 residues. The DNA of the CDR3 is TGTGCCAGCTCACCAAGCAGGGCTGGAAACACCATATATTTT. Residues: CASSPSRAGNTIYF. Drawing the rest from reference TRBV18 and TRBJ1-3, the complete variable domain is NAGVMQNPRHLVRRRGQEARLRCSPMKGHSHVYWYRQLPEEGLKFMVYLQKENIIDESGMPKERFSAEFPKEGPSILRIQQVVRGDSAAYFCASSPSRAGNTIYFGEGSWLTVV.

The CDR3 DNA reads TGTGCCAGCTCACTACGGACAGCTTTGACCGAGCAGTACTTC. As protein: CASSLRTALTEQYF. V is TRBV18 and J is TRBJ2-7; D is possibly TRBD1 (6 bases). CDR3 size: 14 residues. Germline loops: CDR1 KGHSH, CDR2 LQKENI. Trimming stripped 4 bases from V and 6 bases from J, with 16 bases between.

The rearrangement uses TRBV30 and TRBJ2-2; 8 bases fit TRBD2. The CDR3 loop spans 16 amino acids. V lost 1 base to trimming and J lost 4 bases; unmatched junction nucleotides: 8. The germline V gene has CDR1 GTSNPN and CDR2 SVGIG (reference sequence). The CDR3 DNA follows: TGTGCCTGGAGTGACCCACGACTAGCGCTCACCGGGGAGCTGTTTTTT. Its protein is CAWSDPRLALTGELFF.

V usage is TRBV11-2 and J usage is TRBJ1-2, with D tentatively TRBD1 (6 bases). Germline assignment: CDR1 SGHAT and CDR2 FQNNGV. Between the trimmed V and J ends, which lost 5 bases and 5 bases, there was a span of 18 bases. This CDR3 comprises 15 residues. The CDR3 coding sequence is TGTGCCAGCAGCACACATACAGGGCCCCTATATGGCTACACCTTC. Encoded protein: CASSTHTGPLYGYTF.

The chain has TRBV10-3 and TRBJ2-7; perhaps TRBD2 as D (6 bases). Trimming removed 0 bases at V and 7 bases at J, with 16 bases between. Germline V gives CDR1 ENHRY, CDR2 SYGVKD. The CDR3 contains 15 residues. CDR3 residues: CAISESPSSVQEQYF. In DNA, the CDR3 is TGTGCCATCAGTGAGTCCCCTTCTAGCGTTCAAGAGCAGTACTTC.

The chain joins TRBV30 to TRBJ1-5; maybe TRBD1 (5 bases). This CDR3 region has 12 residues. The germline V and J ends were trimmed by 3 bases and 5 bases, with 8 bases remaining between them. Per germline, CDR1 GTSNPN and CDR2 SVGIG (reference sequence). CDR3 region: CAWSETDQPQHF. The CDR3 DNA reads TGTGCCTGGAGCGAGACAGATCAGCCCCAGCATTTT.

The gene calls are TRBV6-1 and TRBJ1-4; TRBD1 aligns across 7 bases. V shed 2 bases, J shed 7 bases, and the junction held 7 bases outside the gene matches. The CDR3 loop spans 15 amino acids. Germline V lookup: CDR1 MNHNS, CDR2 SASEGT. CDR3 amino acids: CASSETGTETEKLFF. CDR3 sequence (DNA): TGTGCCAGCAGTGAAACCGGGACAGAGACTGAAAAACTGTTTTTT.

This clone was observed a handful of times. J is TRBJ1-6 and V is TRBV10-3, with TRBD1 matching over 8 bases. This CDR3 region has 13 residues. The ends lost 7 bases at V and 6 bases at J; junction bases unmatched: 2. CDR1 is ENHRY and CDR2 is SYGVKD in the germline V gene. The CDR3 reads CAIKGQVNSPLHF. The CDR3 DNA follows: TGTGCCATCAAGGGACAGGTTAATTCACCCCTCCACTTT.

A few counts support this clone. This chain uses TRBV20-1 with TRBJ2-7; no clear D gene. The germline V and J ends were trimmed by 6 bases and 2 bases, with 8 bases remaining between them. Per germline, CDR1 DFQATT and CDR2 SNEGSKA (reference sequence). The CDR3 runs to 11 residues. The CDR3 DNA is TGCAGTGCCCGACCAACCTACGAGCAGTACTTC. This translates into CSARPTYEQYF.

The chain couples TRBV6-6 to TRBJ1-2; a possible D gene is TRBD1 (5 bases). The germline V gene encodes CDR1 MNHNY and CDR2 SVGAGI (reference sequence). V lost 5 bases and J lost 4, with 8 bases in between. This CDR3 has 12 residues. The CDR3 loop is CASSPGSYGYTF. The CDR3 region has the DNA TGTGCCAGCAGTCCAGGGTCCTATGGCTACACCTTC.